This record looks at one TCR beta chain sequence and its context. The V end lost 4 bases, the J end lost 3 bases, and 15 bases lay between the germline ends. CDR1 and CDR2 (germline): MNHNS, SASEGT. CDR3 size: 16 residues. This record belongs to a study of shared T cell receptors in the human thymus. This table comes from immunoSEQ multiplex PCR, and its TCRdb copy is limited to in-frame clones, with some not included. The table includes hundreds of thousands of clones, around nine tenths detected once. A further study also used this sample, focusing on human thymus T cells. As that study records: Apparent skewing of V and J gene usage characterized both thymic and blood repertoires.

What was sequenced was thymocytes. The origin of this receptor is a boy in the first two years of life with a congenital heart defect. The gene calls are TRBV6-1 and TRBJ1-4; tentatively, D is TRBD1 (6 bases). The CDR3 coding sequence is TGTGCCAGCAGTGCAACCTCGACAGGTCCTAATGAAAAACTGTTTTTT. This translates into CASSATSTGPNEKLFF.